The clone carrying this TCR beta chain was seen a single time. Data came from immunoSEQ multiplex PCR; TCRdb stores just in-frame clones and leaves some out. This table holds 60,000 to 85,000 clones, 90% to 95% found once. The V end was cut by 4 bases, the J end by 0 bases, with 15 bases between. The CDR3 is 16 residues long. Germline V lookup: CDR1 SGHRS, CDR2 YFSETQ. These data belong to a study of technical replicates of blood from several donors. This rearrangement joins TRBV5-1 to TRBJ2-3, with D tentatively TRBD2 (5 bases). What was sequenced was T cells isolated from PBMCs. This TCR derives from a human donor in good health. CDR3 in DNA: TGCGCCAGCAGCCATTCCCGGGGTTATAGCACAGATACGCAGTATTTT. Protein: CASSHSRGYSTDTQYF. Based on the CDR3 plus reference TRBV5-1 and TRBJ2-3, the full variable domain is KAGVTQTPRYLIKTRGQQVTLSCSPISGHRSVSWYQQTPGQGLQFLFEYFSETQRNKGNFPGRFSGRQFSNSRSEMNVSTLELGDSALYLCASSHSRGYSTDTQYFGPGTRLTVL.